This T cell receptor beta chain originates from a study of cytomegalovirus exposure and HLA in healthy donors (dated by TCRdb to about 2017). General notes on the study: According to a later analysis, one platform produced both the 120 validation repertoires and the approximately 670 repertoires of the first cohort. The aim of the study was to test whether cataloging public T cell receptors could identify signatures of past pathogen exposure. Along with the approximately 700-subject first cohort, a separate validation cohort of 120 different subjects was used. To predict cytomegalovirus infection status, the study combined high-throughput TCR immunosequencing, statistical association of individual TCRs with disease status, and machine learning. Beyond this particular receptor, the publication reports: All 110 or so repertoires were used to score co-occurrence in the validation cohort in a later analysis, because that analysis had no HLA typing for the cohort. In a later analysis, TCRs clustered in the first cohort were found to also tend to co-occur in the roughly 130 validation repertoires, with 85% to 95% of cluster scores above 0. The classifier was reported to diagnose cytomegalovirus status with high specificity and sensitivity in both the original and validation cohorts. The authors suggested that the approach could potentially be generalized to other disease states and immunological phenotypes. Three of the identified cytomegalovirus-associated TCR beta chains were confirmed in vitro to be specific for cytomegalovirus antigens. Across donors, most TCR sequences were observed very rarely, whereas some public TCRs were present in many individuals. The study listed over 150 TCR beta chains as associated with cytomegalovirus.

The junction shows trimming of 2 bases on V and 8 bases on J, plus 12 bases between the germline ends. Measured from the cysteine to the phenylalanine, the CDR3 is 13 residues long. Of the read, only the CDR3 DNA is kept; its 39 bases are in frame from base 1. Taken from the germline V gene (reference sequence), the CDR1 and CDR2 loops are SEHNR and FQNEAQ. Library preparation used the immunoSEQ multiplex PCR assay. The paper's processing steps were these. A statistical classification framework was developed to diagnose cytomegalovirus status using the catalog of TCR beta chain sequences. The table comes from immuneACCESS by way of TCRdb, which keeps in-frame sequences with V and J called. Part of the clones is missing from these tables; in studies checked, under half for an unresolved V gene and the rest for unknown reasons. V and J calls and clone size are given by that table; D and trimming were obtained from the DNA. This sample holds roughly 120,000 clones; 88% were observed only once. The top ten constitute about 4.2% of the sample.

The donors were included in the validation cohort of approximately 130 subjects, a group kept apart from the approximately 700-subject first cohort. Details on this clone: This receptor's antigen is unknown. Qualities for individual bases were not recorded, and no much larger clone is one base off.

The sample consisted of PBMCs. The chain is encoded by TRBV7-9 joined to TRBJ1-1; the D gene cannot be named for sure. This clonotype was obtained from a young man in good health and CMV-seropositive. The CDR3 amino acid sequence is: CASSLPPKQEAFF. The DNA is TGTGCCAGCAGCTTACCCCCAAAACAAGAAGCTTTCTTT. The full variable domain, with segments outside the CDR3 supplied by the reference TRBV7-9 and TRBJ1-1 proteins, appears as DTGVSQNPRHKITKRGQNVTFRCDPISEHNRLYWYRQTLGQGPEFLTYFQNEAQLEKSRLLSDRFSAERPKGSFSTLEIQRTEQGDSAMYLCASSLPPKQEAFFGQGTRLTVV.